Listed below are T cell receptor beta chains from one sample, sequenced in a study of blood T cell repertoires in COVID-19. Data came from immunoSEQ multiplex PCR; TCRdb stores just in-frame clones and leaves some out. The repertoire holds about 70,000 clones, with approximately 80% as singletons. The sample consisted of peripheral blood. Every receptor here comes from a man younger than 45 with COVID-19, enrolled during active disease. CDR3s include the opening cysteine and the closing phenylalanine or tryptophan. A D gene is named only where the DNA matches it firmly. Rows may omit the clone size; those that give it use once, few, many or a size class.

>.|TRBD2|TRBV4-2|TRBJ2-1
TGTGCCAGCAGCCGCGCTAGCGGGAGGGCCAATGAGCAGTTCTTC
CASSRASGRANEQFF
>.|TRBD2|TRBV5-1|TRBJ2-2
TGCGCCAGCAGCTCGACTAGCGGGGGGAACACCGGGGAGCTGTTTTTT
CASSSTSGGNTGELFF
>.|TRBD2|TRBV29-1|TRBJ2-3
TGCAGCGTTGAAGGGACTAGCGATAGCACAGATACGCAGTATTTT
CSVEGTSDSTDTQYF
>.|TRBD1|TRBV9|TRBJ1-2
TGTGCCAGCAGCATGGGACAGGGGAACTATGGCTACACCTTC
CASSMGQGNYGYTF
>.|.|TRBV19|TRBJ1-3
TGTGCCAGTAGTATTTTGTCGCCACCACTCTCTGGAAACACCATATATTTT
CASSILSPPLSGNTIYF
>.|.|TRBV24-1|TRBJ2-5
TGTGCCACCAGTGATCCCCGTGGAGGGATGGAGACCCAGTACTTC
CATSDPRGGMETQYF
>.|.|TRBV18|TRBJ2-3
TGTGCCAGCTCACCCCTATCTAGCACAGATACGCAGTATTTT
CASSPLSSTDTQYF
>.|TRBD1|TRBV12-3/TRBV12-4|TRBJ2-7
TGTGCCAGCAGTGGACAGGGCTACTACGAGCAGTACTTC
CASSGQGYYEQYF
>.|.|TRBV5-6|TRBJ2-7
TGTGCCAGCAGCTTGCGAGGGCCGAGCTCCTACGAGCAGTACTTC
CASSLRGPSSYEQYF
>.|TRBD1|TRBV6-5|TRBJ1-1
TGTGCCAGCACCATACAGGGGGGAGGGGCTGAAGCTTTCTTT
CASTIQGGGAEAFF
>.|.|TRBV19|TRBJ1-2
TGTGCCAGTAGTAATCTGGGGGGAGTCAACTATGGCTACACCTTC
CASSNLGGVNYGYTF
>.|TRBD1|TRBV27|TRBJ1-1
TGTGCCAGCAGTTCCGCCGGGACAGGGGGCAGAACTTTCTTT
CASSSAGTGGRTFF
>few|TRBD1|TRBV10-3|TRBJ1-6
TGTGCCATCAGTGATGGACAGGGAGGATCACCCCTCCACTTT
CAISDGQGGSPLHF
>.|TRBD1|TRBV2|TRBJ1-4
TGTGCCAGCAGGACAGGGGTCAATGAAAAACTGTTTTTT
CASRTGVNEKLFF
>.|.|TRBV2|TRBJ2-1
TGTGCCAGCAGTGAAGCCCGGAATGAGCAGTTCTTC
CASSEARNEQFF
>.|TRBD1|TRBV9|TRBJ1-6
TGTGCCAGCAGTGTTACCGGGACAGGGAAATCACCCCTCCACTTT
CASSVTGTGKSPLHF
>.|.|TRBV6-5|TRBJ1-5
TGTGCCAGCATAGCCGGCAGGGCAAGCAATCAGCCCCAGCATTTT
CASIAGRASNQPQHF
>.|.|TRBV4-1|TRBJ1-5
TGCGCCAGCAGCCAAGATCAGGCAGTCTATCAGCCCCAGCATTTT
CASSQDQAVYQPQHF
>once|.|TRBV4-2|TRBJ1-5
TGTGCCAGCAGCCAACCGAGGAGCAATCAGCCCCAGCATTTT
CASSQPRSNQPQHF
>few|TRBD1|TRBV6-5|TRBJ2-1
TGTGCCAGCAGTTATGGGGGACAGGGGGCATATGAGCAGTTCTTC
CASSYGGQGAYEQFF
>.|.|TRBV19|TRBJ2-6
TGTGCCAGTAGGACACAGGGAGCTGGGGCCAACGTCCTGACTTTC
CASRTQGAGANVLTF
>.|TRBD2|TRBV4-2|TRBJ2-7
TGTGCCAGCAGCCAAGGGCGAGGACGGGAGGATCCCTCTTGGGAGCAGTACTTC
CASSQGRGREDPSWEQYF
>few|.|TRBV20-1|TRBJ1-5
TGCAGTGCTCGTGACAGCGTCAATCAGCCCCAGCATTTT
CSARDSVNQPQHF
>.|.|TRBV2|TRBJ1-2
TGTGCCAGCAGTGAGGATGGGCCAGGCTACACCTTC
CASSEDGPGYTF
>.|TRBD2|TRBV27|TRBJ2-7
TGTGCCAGCAGTCGTGGGACTAGCTTCTACGAGCAGTACTTC
CASSRGTSFYEQYF
>.|.|TRBV7-7|TRBJ1-3
TGTGCTAGCAGCCTCGACAGGAGCTCTGGAAACACCATATATTTT
CASSLDRSSGNTIYF
>.|TRBD1|TRBV28|TRBJ1-3
TGTGCCAGCAGTTCTACCGGGACAGTCTTGGTCACCATATATTTT
CASSSTGTVLVTIYF
>once|.|TRBV12-3/TRBV12-4|TRBJ1-2
TGTGCCAGCAGTTTATCACTGATTGGCTACACCTTC
CASSLSLIGYTF
>.|.|TRBV15|TRBJ2-1
TGTGCCACCAGCCTCCGTCGCGTTTGGAATGAGCAGTTCTTC
CATSLRRVWNEQFF
>.|TRBD1|TRBV10-2|TRBJ1-4
TGCGCCAGTTTGGCCGGACAGGCAAACAATGAAAAACTGTTTTTT
CASLAGQANNEKLFF
>.|.|TRBV27|TRBJ1-6
TGTGCCAGCAGGATGAAGAGCTCCTATAATTCACCCCTCCACTTT
CASRMKSSYNSPLHF
>few|TRBD1|TRBV6-5|TRBJ1-1
TGTGCCAGCAGCGGGACAGGGAAGACTGAAGCTTTCTTT
CASSGTGKTEAFF
>.|TRBD2|TRBV2|TRBJ2-3
TGTGCCAGCAGCATTCCTGGGACTACTGACTTAAATACGCAGTATTTT
CASSIPGTTDLNTQYF
>.|.|TRBV4-2|TRBJ1-2
TGTGCCAGCAGCCAACAGGTCACTAACTATGGCTACACCTTC
CASSQQVTNYGYTF
>few|TRBD1|TRBV28|TRBJ1-2
TGTGCCAGCACGTCCCCGTTGGGACAGGGCTATGGCTACACCTTC
CASTSPLGQGYGYTF
>.|TRBD1|TRBV2|TRBJ2-2
TGTGCCAGCAGGGAGGGACAGGGTCGTTCCGGGGAGCTGTTTTTT
CASREGQGRSGELFF
>.|TRBD1|TRBV29-1|TRBJ1-2
TGCAGCGTTGACATGGGACAGTCAAACTATGGCTACACCTTC
CSVDMGQSNYGYTF
>.|.|TRBV5-4|TRBJ2-7
TGTGCCAGCAGCTTGTCAACAGGACAATCCTACGAGCAGTACTTC
CASSLSTGQSYEQYF
>.|TRBD1|TRBV5-4|TRBJ1-2
TGTGCCAGCAGCTACGACAGGGCTTCCTATGGCTACACCTTC
CASSYDRASYGYTF
>.|.|TRBV6-1|TRBJ2-1
TGTGCCAGCAGTGAAACTCCAACAGGGCCCAATGAGCAGTTCTTC
CASSETPTGPNEQFF
>.|TRBD1|TRBV28|TRBJ1-1
TGTGCCAGCTACCCACACGACAGGGGCGACACTGAAGCTTTCTTT
CASYPHDRGDTEAFF
>.|TRBD2|TRBV27|TRBJ2-2
TGTGCCAGCAGAAAACTGACTAGCGGGAAAGCCGGGGAGCTGTTTTTT
CASRKLTSGKAGELFF
>once|TRBD1|TRBV11-2|TRBJ2-7
TGTGCCAGCAGCCACTTGACAGGGGACGAGCAGTACTTC
CASSHLTGDEQYF
>.|TRBD1|TRBV15|TRBJ1-2
TGTGCCACCAGCAGAGAACAGGGGGGAGGTAGGGGCTACACCTTC
CATSREQGGGRGYTF